This T cell receptor beta chain was found in a study of T-cell memory formation after mild COVID-19. CDR3 size: 13 residues. CDR1 is MGHRA, CDR2 YSYEKL, per germline. Trimming shortened V by 3 bases and J by 7 bases, and 13 bases separated the two germline ends. TCRdb itself ran the 5' RACE reads through MiXCR, one entry per CDR3 protein. The table records about 350,000 distinct CDR3 sequences, roughly 15% of them present only once. This clonotype originated in a man aged 18 to 29 who had mild COVID-19 (a few samples of this study predate the infection). Cell type and time point are not known. The sequencing input was PBMCs or a T cell subset sorted from them (not recorded which). The chain recombines TRBV4-1 with TRBJ2-7; D perhaps matches TRBD1 (6 bases). The CDR3 protein is CASSHTTGLEQYV. In nucleotides, the CDR3 is TGCGCCAGCAGCCACACGACAGGCTTAGAGCAGTACGTC.